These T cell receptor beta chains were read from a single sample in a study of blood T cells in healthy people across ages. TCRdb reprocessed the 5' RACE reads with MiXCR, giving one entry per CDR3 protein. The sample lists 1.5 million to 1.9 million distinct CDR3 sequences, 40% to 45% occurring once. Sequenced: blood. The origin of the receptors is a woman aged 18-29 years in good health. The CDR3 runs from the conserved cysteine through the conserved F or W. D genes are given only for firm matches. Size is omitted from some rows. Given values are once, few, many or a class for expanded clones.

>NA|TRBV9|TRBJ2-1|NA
TGTGTCAGCAGCGTAGGGGGTGGGGGACATCTTTACTACAATGAGCAGTTCTTC
CVSSVGGGGHLYYNEQFF
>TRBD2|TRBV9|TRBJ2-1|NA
TGTGCCAGCAGCCTTTCCGGGACTAGCGGCTACAATGAGCAGTTCTTC
CASSLSGTSGYNEQFF
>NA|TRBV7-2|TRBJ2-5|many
TGTGCCAGCAGCTTCGGAGGGAACCAAGAGACCCAGTACTTC
CASSFGGNQETQYF
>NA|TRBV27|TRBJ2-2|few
TGTGCCAGCAGTTTCAGGGGATCCACCGGGGAGCTGTTTTTT
CASSFRGSTGELFF
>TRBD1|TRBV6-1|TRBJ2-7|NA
TGTGCCAGCAGTAGACAGGGCGCACTCATCTCCTACGAGCAGTACTTC
CASSRQGALISYEQYF
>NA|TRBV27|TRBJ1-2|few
TGTGCCAGTGGGACTTCGAATAACTATGGCTACACCTTC
CASGTSNNYGYTF
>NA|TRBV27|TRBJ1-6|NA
TGTGCCAGCAGTTTAAATCCAGGGGAGGGATATAATTCACCCCTCCACTTT
CASSLNPGEGYNSPLHF
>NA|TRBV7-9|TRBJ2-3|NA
TGTGCCTGCAGCCCAATCCGAGGAGTCGGACGAAGCACAGATACGCAGTATTTT
CACSPIRGVGRSTDTQYF
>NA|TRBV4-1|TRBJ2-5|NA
TGCACCAGCAGCCAAACTTGGATACAGAGGCAAGAGACCCAGTACTTC
CTSSQTWIQRQETQYF
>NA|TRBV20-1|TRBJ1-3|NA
TGCAGTGCTTCAAGCGGAGGGACGGCCGATTTCACCATATATTTT
CSASSGGTADFTIYF
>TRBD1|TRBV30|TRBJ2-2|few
TGTGCCTGGGCCGGACAGGGGTTAAACACCGGGGAGCTGTTTTTT
CAWAGQGLNTGELFF
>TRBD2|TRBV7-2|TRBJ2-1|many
TGCGCCAGCAGCCCGGGACTAGCGGGCAGTAATGAGCAGTTCTTC
CASSPGLAGSNEQFF
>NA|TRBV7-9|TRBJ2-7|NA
TGTGCCAGCAGCTTCGGGACTTCCTACGTGCAGTACTTC
CASSFGTSYVQYF
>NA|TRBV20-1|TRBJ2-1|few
TGCAGTACGGGGGGCGGATCGCAGTTCTTC
CSTGGGSQFF
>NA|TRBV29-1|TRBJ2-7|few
TGCAGAGTTGAGCTTGATTCCTACGAGCAGTACTTC
CRVELDSYEQYF
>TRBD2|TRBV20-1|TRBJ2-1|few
TGCAGTGCTAGACTATCTAGCGGGGGCCTCAATGAGCAGTTCTTC
CSARLSSGGLNEQFF
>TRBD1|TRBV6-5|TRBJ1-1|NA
TGTGCCAGCAGCCGATCCGGGACAGAAAAAGCTTTCTTT
CASSRSGTEKAFF
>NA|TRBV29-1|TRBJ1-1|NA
TGCAGCGTTCGAGTACCACAGAACACTGAAGCTTTCTTT
CSVRVPQNTEAFF
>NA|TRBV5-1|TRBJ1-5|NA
TGCGCCAGCAGCTTAACGGACCATCAGCCCCAGCATTTT
CASSLTDHQPQHF
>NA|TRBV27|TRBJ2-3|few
TGTGCCAGCAGTTTAGAAGGTCTGAGCACAGATACGCAGTATTTT
CASSLEGLSTDTQYF
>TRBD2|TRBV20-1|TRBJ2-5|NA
TGCAGTGCTAGCACCGGGGGGGACCAAGAGACCCAGTACTTC
CSASTGGDQETQYF
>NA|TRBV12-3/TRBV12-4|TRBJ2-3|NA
TGTGCCAGCAGTATCAGGAGCGGACCAGATACGCAGTATTTT
CASSIRSGPDTQYF
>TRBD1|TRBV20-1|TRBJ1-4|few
TGCAGTGCAGCACAGGGGAGCAGGGAAAAACTGTTTTTT
CSAAQGSREKLFF
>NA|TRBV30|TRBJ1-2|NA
TGTGCCTGGAGGGCGGCAGGGGTGGGCGGCTACACCTTC
CAWRAAGVGGYTF
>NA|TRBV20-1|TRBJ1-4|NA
TGCAGTGCTATCCCCGGGAGGACAACTAATGAAAAACTGTTTTTT
CSAIPGRTTNEKLFF
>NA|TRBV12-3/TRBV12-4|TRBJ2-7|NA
TGTGCCAGCAAGATTAGCCCGACTGGGGGAGAGCAGTACTTC
CASKISPTGGEQYF
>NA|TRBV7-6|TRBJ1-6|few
TGTGCCAGCAGCTTAGCTCAGGGGAGCTCCTATAATTCACCCCTCCACTTT
CASSLAQGSSYNSPLHF
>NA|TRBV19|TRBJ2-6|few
TGTGCCAGTAGTATTGGTGGAGCTGGGGCCAACGTCCTGACTTTC
CASSIGGAGANVLTF
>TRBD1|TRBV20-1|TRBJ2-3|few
TGCAGTGCCCAGACAGGGGGTCCCACAGATACGCAGTATTTT
CSAQTGGPTDTQYF
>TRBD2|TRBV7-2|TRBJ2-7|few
TGTGCCAGCAGCACCTCCCTAGCGGGAGCCTACGAGCAGTACTTC
CASSTSLAGAYEQYF
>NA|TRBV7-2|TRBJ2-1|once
TGTGCCAGCAGCCAGGGGGGACAGTACAATGAGCAGTTCTTC
CASSQGGQYNEQFF
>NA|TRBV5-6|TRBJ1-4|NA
TGTGCCAGCAGCTTGAGGGGGAGACCCAATGAAAAACTGTTTTTT
CASSLRGRPNEKLFF
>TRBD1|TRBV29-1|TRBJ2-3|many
TGCAGCGCCGGAAAGGGGGCCACAGATACGCAGTATTTT
CSAGKGATDTQYF
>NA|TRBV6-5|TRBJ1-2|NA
TGTGCCAGCAGTTACTCACAGGCCCGCCGAAGGTCTGGCTACACCTTC
CASSYSQARRRSGYTF
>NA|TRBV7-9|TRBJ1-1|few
TGTGCCAGCAGCACAACAGCTTACACTGAAGCTTTCTTT
CASSTTAYTEAFF
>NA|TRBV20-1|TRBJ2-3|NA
TGCAGTGCTAGGGTTCGGGGGCTTCATGGTACTGATACGCAGTATTTT
CSARVRGLHGTDTQYF
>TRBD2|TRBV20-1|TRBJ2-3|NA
TGCAGTGCTAGGGCGGGACTAACGGTCGGGACAGATACGCAGTATTTT
CSARAGLTVGTDTQYF
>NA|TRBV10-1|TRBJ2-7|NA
TGCGCCAGCAGTGAGGGGGACCACAATGAGCAGTACTTC
CASSEGDHNEQYF
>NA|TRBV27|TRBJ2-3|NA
TGTGCCAGTCGGGACTCCTGGCGGGTTTCAGATACGCAGTATTTT
CASRDSWRVSDTQYF
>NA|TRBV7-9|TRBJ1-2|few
TGTGCCAGCAGCTTAAGTGGCAGGCCCTCTGGCTACACCTTC
CASSLSGRPSGYTF
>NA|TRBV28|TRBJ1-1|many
TGTGCCAGCAGTCCCAGGACAGCAATGAACACTGAAGCTTTCTTT
CASSPRTAMNTEAFF
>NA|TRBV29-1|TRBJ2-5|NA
TGCAGCGTTGAAGATTTAGGTGAGCAGTACTTC
CSVEDLGEQYF
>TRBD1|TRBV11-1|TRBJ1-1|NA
TGTGCCAGCAGCCACGGGACAGGGAGTCTGGCTGAAGCTTTCTTT
CASSHGTGSLAEAFF
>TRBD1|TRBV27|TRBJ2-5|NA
TGTGCCAGCCGAAGGGGGCCTCAAGAGACCCAGTACTTC
CASRRGPQETQYF
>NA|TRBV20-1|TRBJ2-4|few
TGCAGTGCAAGGACAGCTACAGCCAAAAACATTCAGTACTTC
CSARTATAKNIQYF
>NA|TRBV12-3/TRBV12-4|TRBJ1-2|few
TGTGCCAGCAGTTCAATCACAGGGATTCCCTTTTATGGCTACACCTTC
CASSSITGIPFYGYTF
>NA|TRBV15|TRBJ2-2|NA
TGTGCCACCAGCACCGAACCCGCCATTTACGGGGAGCTGTTTTTT
CATSTEPAIYGELFF
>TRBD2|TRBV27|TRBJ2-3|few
TGTGCCAGCAGTTGGACTAGCGGGAGGTCCACAGATACGCAGTATTTT
CASSWTSGRSTDTQYF
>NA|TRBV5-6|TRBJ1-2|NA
TGTGCCAGCAGCTTGGAGGCCTCGCGATATGGCTACACCTTC
CASSLEASRYGYTF
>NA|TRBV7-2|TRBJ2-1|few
TGTGCCAGCAGCTTGGCTGGGTATGGCAATGAGCAGTTCTTC
CASSLAGYGNEQFF
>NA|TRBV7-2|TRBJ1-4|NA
TGTGCCAGCAGCCAGAACAGGAATGAAAAACTGTTTTTT
CASSQNRNEKLFF
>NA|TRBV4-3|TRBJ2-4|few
TGCGCCAGCAGCCAAGATACCTTCGATAAAAACATTCAGTACTTC
CASSQDTFDKNIQYF
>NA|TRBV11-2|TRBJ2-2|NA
TGTGCCAGCAGCTTAGTCAACGATGCCGGGGAGCTGTTTTTT
CASSLVNDAGELFF